What follows is one T cell receptor (beta chain) and its context. The data were taken from a study of blood T cell repertoires in COVID-19. Study summary: Researchers got acute and convalescent COVID-19 samples from the United States, Italy and Spain. Sources were T cells, B-cell-depleted T cells, or PBMCs; the material itself was cDNA or gDNA.

Original analysis: Amplification with reference gene primers provided the estimates of nucleated cell counts. The data were produced by immunoSEQ multiplex PCR, yet TCRdb's version contains in-frame clones alone and is incomplete. The V and J calls and clone size were taken over from that table, and D and trimming were inferred from the DNA. The sample carries roughly 130,000 clones, about 70% recorded once. Sequencing was done on a sample of peripheral blood. The clonotype comes from an elderly man with acute or convalescent COVID-19.

Here the CDR3 DNA reads TGCGCCAGCAGCCAATCCGGGACAGGGGTGTTCCATGAGCAGTTCTTC. Amino acids: CASSQSGTGVFHEQFF. The V gene is TRBV4-1, the J gene TRBJ2-1; TRBD1 agrees at 10 bases. The CDR3 sequence is 16 residues long. The V segment lost 2 bases and the J segment 8 bases; nucleotides outside the gene matches: 9. Germline assignment: CDR1 MGHRA and CDR2 YSYEKL.